The clone carrying this TCR beta chain was detected a few times. Its antigen is unidentified. The sample is drawn from a study of cytomegalovirus exposure and HLA in healthy donors. Likely unrecorded immune exposures existed in these nominally healthy donors. Study results and limitations: Later analysis suggested links between common viral pathogens and several top significant clusters.

The CDR3 totals 14 residues. V lost 7 bases and J lost 4; bases outside the gene matches: 4. Germline CDR1 MNHEY, CDR2 SMNVEV (reference sequence). Primers for the PCR totalled 60 Vbeta and 13 Jbeta. Authors' processing steps: A later analysis counted 80 million or so unique TCR beta chains, some 12 million shared. Some clones are missing from TCRdb's copy, which holds only in-frame ones; the method was immunoSEQ multiplex PCR. That table gives V, J and clone size, and the DNA gave D and trimming. Among about 150,000 clones listed, 64% were seen once. The chain joins TRBV27 to TRBJ2-3; 11 bases match TRBD2. The sample taken for sequencing was PBMCs. The sequence was obtained from a young woman in good health and CMV-seropositive. CDR3 protein: CASTGGLAADTQYF. The DNA of the CDR3 is TGTGCCAGCACGGGGGGACTAGCGGCAGATACGCAGTATTTT.